The entry that follows covers one T cell receptor beta chain sequence. Some clones are missing from TCRdb's copy, which holds only in-frame ones; the method was immunoSEQ multiplex PCR. Among 30,000 to 45,000 clones listed, approximately 80% were seen once. The record originates from a study of OX40 agonist ivuxolimab in advanced cancers. CDR1 and CDR2 (germline): SEHNR, FQNEAQ (reference sequence). With 7 bases removed from V and 2 bases from J, the gap between germline ends came to 21 bases. The CDR3 spans 17 residues. The chain carries TRBV7-9 and TRBJ2-1, with D perhaps matching TRBD2 (7 bases). Sequencing was performed on CD4+ or CD8+ T cells sorted from blood, taken in a trial of the OX40 agonist ivuxolimab. The sequence was obtained from an adult with an advanced solid tumor such as melanoma, head and neck, liver or kidney cancer. CDR3 in amino acids: CASTTEGGGATYNEQFF. The CDR3 DNA reads TGTGCCAGCACCACCGAGGGAGGGGGGGCGACCTACAATGAGCAGTTCTTC.